These T cell receptor beta chains were read from a single sample in a study of T cells in Graves' hyperthyroidism and ophthalmopathy. Using its own MiXCR run on the multiplex PCR reads, TCRdb lists one record per CDR3 protein. The profile shows 250,000 to 300,000 distinct CDR3 sequences, roughly 13% of them singletons. Sequencing was performed on blood. The receptors were gathered from a woman in her twenties or thirties with Graves' hyperthyroidism that later progressed to Graves' ophthalmopathy. Each CDR3 is given with its conserved first and last residue.

TRBJ1-3 | TRBV9 | CASSGPLRGTGNTIYF
TRBJ1-5 | TRBV12-3/TRBV12-4 | CASSFETAVSNQPQHF
TRBJ2-1 | TRBV29-1 | CSVEDRRQQFF
TRBJ2-5 | TRBV7-2 | CASSLVAGLLETQYF
TRBJ2-2 | TRBV12-3/TRBV12-4 | CANHRDTGELFF
TRBJ1-2 | TRBV28 | CASSLSPGGASYGYTF
TRBJ1-1 | TRBV7-2 | CANSLLGGSEAFF
TRBJ1-2 | TRBV27 | CASSLRGRNYGYTF
TRBJ2-1 | TRBV9 | CASSVGPVSYNEQFF
TRBJ2-7 | TRBV28 | CASSLFGQGWEQYF
TRBJ2-7 | TRBV18 | CASSTPGEQYF
TRBJ2-2 | TRBV7-3 | CASSLSGGSWTGELFF
TRBJ2-3 | TRBV6-2/TRBV6-3 | CASSLRLPTDGGDTQYF
TRBJ2-7 | TRBV27 | CASSLSAGPLNEQYF
TRBJ2-7 | TRBV18 | CASSPDRGEQYF
TRBJ2-7 | TRBV6-5 | CASSYFSGSNYEQYF